The T cell receptor (beta chain) described here comes from a study of OX40 agonist ivuxolimab in advanced cancers. For the study at large: Ivuxolimab, an antibody that agonizes OX40 (CD134), was administered to the patients. At doses from 0.01 to 10 mg/kg, patients were given intravenous ivuxolimab every 2 weeks.

Study outcomes and limitations: CD4+ and CD8+ T cells in blood underwent clonal expansion by week 6 at 0.1 to 3.0 mg/kg.

Concerning this clone itself: What it recognizes is unknown.

Autoimmune disease history or systemic immunosuppression excluded patients. Sequencing was performed with immunoSEQ multiplex PCR; in TCRdb, only in-frame clones are kept and a portion is missing. The sample lists 80,000 to 130,000 clones; 90% were seen once. The CDR3 contains 17 residues. V lost 4 bases to trimming and J lost 1 base; unmatched junction nucleotides: 8. Germline CDR1 SGHDN, CDR2 FVKESK. The source of this sequence is an adult with an advanced solid tumor such as melanoma, head and neck, liver or kidney cancer. Sample: CD4+ or CD8+ T cells sorted from blood, taken in a trial of the OX40 agonist ivuxolimab. The chain couples TRBV14 to TRBJ1-1, with 11 nucleotides matching TRBD1. CDR3 nucleotides: TGTGCCAGCAGCCGCCGGACAGGGGGCTTCGGGAACACTGAAGCTTTCTTT. It is translated as CASSRRTGGFGNTEAFF.